Below, one T cell receptor (beta chain) is given with its context. What this receptor recognizes is not known. Instrument on record: NextSeq 550. The Human TCR Profiling Kit (MiLaboratory) was used to make UMI-labeled 5' RACE TRB cDNA libraries. cDNA synthesis used the entire amount of extracted RNA, and PCR amplification then used the entire amount of cDNA produced. Libraries were prepared in parallel with an identical number of PCR cycles. Under the source paper's analysis protocol: With a requirement of at least two reads per UMI, MIGEC and MiXCR extracted about 50,000 +/- 10,000 unique UMI-labeled TRB cDNA molecules per library. Each library averaged around 40,000 +/- 10,000 functional in-frame TRB CDR3 nucleotide clonotypes without stop codons. After each sample was downsampled to 5000 UMI-labeled TRB molecules, VDJtools was used to calculate diversity metrics such as normalized Shannon-Wiener and Chao1. VDJtools was used to calculate clonotype-size-weighted physicochemical properties of the central five CDR3 residues, namely interaction energy, strength, volume and Kidera factor 4. Following TCRdb reprocessing, every CDR3 protein sequence forms one entry, and DNA is not provided. Clone size and V and J calls follow TCRdb, not the original study. The table for this sample shows about 84,000 distinct CDR3 sequences. The biggest ten clones account for around 0.62% of the sample.

The data were obtained in a study of CXCR3-negative and CXCR3-positive naive CD8 T cells (dated by TCRdb to the late 2010s). Turning to the overall study: In total, around 140 million TRB reads were obtained, or roughly 1.5 +/- 0.3 million reads per library. Data from 11 donors, pooled across two independent experiments, went into the diversity and physicochemical repertoire analyses. TRBV-TRBJ cluster analysis included naive subsets from roughly 5 donors and memory cells from 3 donors. The paper as a whole reports these results and caveats: Both naive subsets had comparably high repertoire diversity, while memory CD8+ T cells had much lower repertoire diversity. Because CXCR3 expression was partially decreased after cryopreservation, freshly isolated PBMCs were used for most assays. Surface CD5, linked to self-reactivity in mice, was comparable between naive subsets; TCR interaction strength was therefore also inferred from TRB CDR3 physicochemical properties. Compared with CXCR3-negative naive cells, CXCR3-positive naive cells had TRB CDR3s with higher hydrophobicity (lower Kidera factor 4), lower energy, and higher strength and volume indices. TRBV-TRBJ usage was similar between naive CXCR3-negative and CXCR3-positive cells from the same donor, while memory cells showed distinct patterns.

For every CD8+ T cell subset, approximately 330,000 cells were flow-sorted straight into RLT lysis buffer, and each subset was sorted in triplicate. To exclude memory contaminants, naive CD8+ T cells were stringently defined as CD45RO-CCR7+CD27+CD95-. Using standard density gradient centrifugation, peripheral blood mononuclear cells were isolated from buffy coats. A FACSAria III was used to flow-sort naive CXCR3-negative and CXCR3-positive CD8+ T cells. Total RNA was extracted from sorted cells with an RNeasy Mini Kit. The CDR3 contains 13 residues, cysteine and phenylalanine counted. No DNA sequence was recorded. From the germline V gene, CDR1 is SGHTA and CDR2 is FQGTGA.

Sequencing used naive CXCR3+ CD8+ T cells from blood. The sample's cell subset or site label, in plain terms: CD45RO-CCR7+CD27+CD95- naive CD8+ T cells expressing CXCR3 (TNR3+). The chain was built from TRBV7-3 and TRBJ2-1; TCRdb names TRBD1, which stays unverified in the absence of DNA. This TCR came from a human donor in good health. Some clones in this sample may be carry-over from other donors' samples. CDR3 reads: CASSLSGGSEQFF.